A selection of T cell receptor beta chains follows, all from one sample in a study of shared clonotypes between healthy human individuals. Sequencing was performed with immunoSEQ multiplex PCR; in TCRdb, only in-frame clones are kept and a portion is missing. This table has roughly 2,300,000 clones, 92% appearing once. The material sequenced was naive CD4+ T cells from PBMCs. These TCRs come from a man aged 18 to 29 in good health. Some clones in this sample may be carry-over from other donors' samples. Both conserved end residues are part of each CDR3. Fields, in order: clone size, V gene, D gene, J gene, CDR3 protein, CDR3 DNA. The D gene is left open where the match is weak. Size values are once, few and many counts, or a class for expanded clones, and some rows have none.

>-|TRBV6-6|-|TRBJ1-1
CASSYSWNTEAFF
TGTGCCAGCAGTTACTCATGGAACACTGAAGCTTTCTTT
>-|TRBV5-1|-|TRBJ2-2
CASSLAVGAGELFF
TGCGCCAGCAGCTTGGCCGTGGGGGCCGGGGAGCTGTTTTTT
>-|TRBV15|-|TRBJ1-2
CATSREDGEGGYTF
TGTGCCACCAGCAGAGAAGATGGTGAGGGAGGCTACACCTTC
>-|TRBV5-1|-|TRBJ2-5
CASSLVAGAGGTQYF
TGCGCCAGCAGCTTGGTGGCGGGGGCTGGGGGGACCCAGTACTTC
>-|TRBV11-2|TRBD2|TRBJ2-7
CASSLETLAGAYEQYF
TGTGCCAGCAGCTTAGAGACCCTAGCGGGGGCCTACGAGCAGTACTTC
>-|TRBV5-1|TRBD2|TRBJ2-3
CASSAGGDASTDTQYF
TGCGCCAGCAGCGCCGGGGGGGATGCTAGCACAGATACGCAGTATTTT
>-|TRBV7-2|TRBD1|TRBJ2-7
CASSPRLGRGSYEQYF
TGTGCCAGCAGCCCCCGGTTAGGCAGGGGGTCCTACGAGCAGTACTTC
>-|TRBV30|-|TRBJ1-2
CAWSHRDGRPYGYTF
TGTGCCTGGAGTCACCGGGACGGGCGCCCTTATGGCTACACCTTC
>-|TRBV5-1|-|TRBJ2-7
CASSPGNPPNEQYF
TGCGCCAGCAGCCCCGGGAATCCCCCCAACGAGCAGTACTTC
>-|TRBV18|TRBD2|TRBJ2-1
CASSPYWGASGKYNEQFF
TGTGCCAGCTCACCGTACTGGGGGGCTAGCGGGAAGTACAATGAGCAGTTCTTC
>-|TRBV6-5|-|TRBJ2-5
CASSRTIVQETQYF
TGTGCCAGCAGTAGAACCATAGTCCAAGAGACCCAGTACTTC
>once|TRBV7-2|-|TRBJ1-2
CASSLVSGDGYTF
TGTGCCAGCAGCTTAGTTTCAGGGGATGGCTACACCTTC
>-|TRBV7-9|TRBD1|TRBJ2-7
CASSPGYRGLDEQYF
TGTGCCAGCAGCCCTGGTTACAGGGGGCTCGACGAGCAGTACTTC
>-|TRBV10-3|TRBD1|TRBJ2-3
CAISDSDRGTDTQYF
TGTGCCATCAGTGATTCGGACAGGGGCACAGATACGCAGTATTTT
>-|TRBV2|-|TRBJ2-7
CASSERGLPYEQYF
TGTGCCAGCAGTGAACGCGGTCTGCCCTACGAGCAGTACTTC
>-|TRBV5-1|TRBD2|TRBJ2-7
CASSLDGGTRRGEQYF
TGCGCCAGCAGCTTGGATGGCGGGACTAGGCGGGGCGAGCAGTACTTC
>-|TRBV5-5|-|TRBJ1-5
CASSLLGNQPQHF
TGTGCCAGCAGCTTGCTTGGCAATCAGCCCCAGCATTTT
>-|TRBV6-1|-|TRBJ1-3
CASSETSGNTIYF
TGTGCCAGCAGTGAAACCTCTGGAAACACCATATATTTT
>-|TRBV6-6|-|TRBJ2-7
CATQGGGRMFEQYF
TGTGCCACGCAGGGGGGCGGGAGGATGTTTGAGCAGTACTTC
>-|TRBV27|TRBD1|TRBJ1-1
CASSPQGARTEAFF
TGTGCCAGCAGTCCACAGGGGGCGCGAACTGAAGCTTTCTTT
>-|TRBV5-1|TRBD1|TRBJ2-4
CASSFRTGGFGNIQYF
TGCGCCAGCAGTTTCCGGACAGGGGGCTTTGGGAACATTCAGTACTTC
>-|TRBV7-6|-|TRBJ2-3
CASSVSSTDTQYF
TGTGCCAGCAGCGTTAGTAGCACAGATACGCAGTATTTT
>-|TRBV5-8|-|TRBJ2-7
CASTRVGSYEQYF
TGTGCCTCGACCAGAGTGGGCTCCTACGAGCAGTACTTC
>-|TRBV5-4|-|TRBJ2-1
CASSLLEGMGNEQFF
TGTGCCAGCAGCTTATTGGAGGGGATGGGGAATGAGCAGTTCTTC
>-|TRBV5-1|-|TRBJ1-4
CASNRGPNEKLFF
TGCGCCAGCAACCGCGGACCTAATGAAAAACTGTTTTTT
>once|TRBV11-2|-|TRBJ2-1
CASSLVGTPNNEQFF
TGTGCCAGCAGCTTAGTCGGGACACCAAACAATGAGCAGTTCTTC
>once|TRBV10-3|-|TRBJ1-2
CAISESTGYGYTF
TGTGCCATCAGTGAGTCGACAGGCTATGGCTACACCTTC
>-|TRBV6-1|-|TRBJ1-5
CASSGDSRDYQPQHF
TGTGCCAGCAGTGGAGACAGCCGAGACTATCAGCCCCAGCATTTT
>-|TRBV5-1|-|TRBJ2-1
CASSFELQGNNEQFF
TGCGCCAGCAGTTTTGAGCTACAAGGGAACAATGAGCAGTTCTTC
>-|TRBV7-8|-|TRBJ2-1
CASSSTGGVYNEQFF
TGTGCCAGCAGCTCAACAGGGGGGGTCTACAATGAGCAGTTCTTC
>-|TRBV7-9|TRBD1|TRBJ1-1
CALGAYRDRNFEAFF
TGTGCCCTTGGGGCTTACCGGGACAGGAATTTTGAAGCTTTCTTT
>-|TRBV6-5|-|TRBJ2-7
CASSLGYEQYF
TGTGCCAGCAGTTTAGGGTACGAGCAGTACTTC
>-|TRBV9|TRBD2|TRBJ2-1
CASSVGWLAGVGANEQFF
TGTGCCAGCAGCGTAGGTTGGCTAGCGGGAGTTGGTGCCAATGAGCAGTTCTTC
>-|TRBV5-1|-|TRBJ2-7
CASSLDSPNYEQYF
TGCGCCAGCAGCTTGGACAGTCCGAACTACGAGCAGTACTTC
>-|TRBV4-2|-|TRBJ2-3
CASSQGPGLSTDTQYF
TGTGCCAGCAGCCAAGGTCCGGGGCTCAGCACAGATACGCAGTATTTT
>-|TRBV6-5|-|TRBJ2-2
CASSYSENGELFF
TGTGCCAGCAGTTACTCCGAGAACGGGGAGCTGTTTTTT
>-|TRBV27|TRBD1|TRBJ2-7
CASSSRDRAYEQYF
TGTGCCAGCAGTTCACGCGACAGGGCTTACGAGCAGTACTTC
>once|TRBV7-2|-|TRBJ2-7
CASSVGPEREQYF
TGTGCCAGCAGCGTAGGGCCGGAGAGGGAGCAGTACTTC
>-|TRBV30|-|TRBJ2-3
CAWRRADTQYF
TGTGCCTGGAGGCGGGCAGATACGCAGTATTTT
>-|TRBV5-4|TRBD1|TRBJ2-7
CASSKTGGSYEQYF
TGTGCCAGCAGCAAGACAGGGGGGTCCTACGAGCAGTACTTC
>-|TRBV9|-|TRBJ2-1
CASSEGQALPLDNEQFF
TGTGCCAGCAGCGAGGGCCAGGCCCTGCCGTTAGACAATGAGCAGTTCTTC
>-|TRBV7-9|TRBD1|TRBJ1-2
CASSLEEGQNYGYTF
TGTGCCAGCAGCTTAGAGGAGGGACAGAACTATGGCTACACCTTC
>-|TRBV11-2|TRBD2|TRBJ2-5
CASSRRPGGGEETQYF
TGTGCCAGCAGCCGTAGGCCGGGAGGGGGGGAAGAGACCCAGTACTTC
>once|TRBV6-5|-|TRBJ2-7
CASSDGSSYEQYF
TGTGCCAGCAGTGACGGTAGCTCCTACGAGCAGTACTTC
>-|TRBV5-4|TRBD2|TRBJ2-3
CASNRAGGDTQYF
TGTGCCAGCAACCGGGCGGGAGGGGATACGCAGTATTTT
>-|TRBV4-2|TRBD1|TRBJ2-4
CASSPRDRDTKNIQYF
TGTGCCAGCAGCCCCCGGGACAGGGATACCAAAAACATTCAGTACTTC
>once|TRBV5-4|TRBD2|TRBJ2-3
CASRPWTSGRIDTQYF
TGTGCCAGCAGACCCTGGACTAGCGGGAGGATAGATACGCAGTATTTT
>-|TRBV29-1|TRBD2|TRBJ2-7
CSVGAGGFEQYF
TGCAGCGTCGGAGCGGGAGGGTTCGAGCAGTACTTC